The next 30 T cell receptor beta chains were all read from a single sample in a study of CD8 T cells in ankylosing spondylitis. Each CDR3 protein gets one entry after TCRdb re-called the 5' RACE reads with MiXCR. The sample consists of 150,000 to 200,000 distinct CDR3 sequences, around 10% of them appearing once. Sequencing was performed on blood, either unsorted or a sorted T cell fraction (not recorded which). The origin of the receptors is a male donor with ankylosing spondylitis or in good health (not recorded which).

This clonotype showed up many times. The chain recombines TRBV6-1 with TRBJ1-4; TRBD1 is a possible D gene (6 bases). The V end was cut by 3 bases, the J end by 5 bases, with 13 bases between. This CDR3 has 15 residues. CDR1 and CDR2 (germline): MNHNS, SASEGT. In DNA form, the CDR3 reads TGTGCCAGCAGTGACAGGGGTCGGAAAAATGAAAAACTGTTTTTT. Amino acid sequence: CASSDRGRKNEKLFF.

This clonotype was picked up a small number of times. The chain links TRBV3-1 to TRBJ2-1, with 7 bases identical to TRBD2. The germline V gene has CDR1 LGHDT and CDR2 YNNKEL (reference sequence). The CDR3 is 14 residues long. V lost 4 bases and J lost 3; bases outside the gene matches: 3. The CDR3 DNA reads TGTGCCAGCAGCCCTAGCGGTTACTACAATGAGCAGTTCTTC. The encoded protein is CASSPSGYYNEQFF.

This clonotype was seen repeatedly, ten times or more. The V gene is TRBV15, the J gene TRBJ2-1; D tentatively fits TRBD1 or TRBD2 (5 bases each). The V gene's germline CDR1 is LNHNV and CDR2 YYDKDF (reference sequence). Trimming took off 4 bases at V and 6 bases at J, with 10 bases between the two ends. This CDR3 region has 13 residues. The DNA for the CDR3 is TGTGCCACCAGCACCACTAGGGGCAATGAGCAGTTCTTC. Its translation is CATSTTRGNEQFF.

This clonotype was seen a few times. V gene TRBV5-1 combines with J gene TRBJ2-2; possible D gene TRBD1, 5 bases. This CDR3 contains 15 residues. Trimming removed 7 bases from V and 0 bases from J, with 13 bases in between. The germline gives CDR1 SGHRS, CDR2 YFSETQ. The CDR3: CASSLRGPNTGELFF. The CDR3 DNA reads as TGCGCCAGCTCCTTAAGGGGCCCGAACACCGGGGAGCTGTTTTTT. Full variable domain (missing parts from reference TRBV5-1 and TRBJ2-2): KAGVTQTPRYLIKTRGQQVTLSCSPISGHRSVSWYQQTPGQGLQFLFEYFSETQRNKGNFPGRFSGRQFSNSRSEMNVSTLELGDSALYLCASSLRGPNTGELFFGEGSRLTVL.

This clonotype was seen at least ten times. The gene calls are TRBV12-3 or TRBV12-4 and TRBJ2-1, with D maybe TRBD1 (5 bases). This CDR3 comprises 14 residues. Trimming removed 5 bases at V and 0 bases at J, with 8 bases between. The CDR3, as DNA: TGTGCCAGCAGTCCCAGGGCCTCCTACAATGAGCAGTTCTTC. Translated, it gives CASSPRASYNEQFF.

This clonotype was counted at least ten times. The chain recombines TRBV13 with TRBJ2-3; D may be TRBD1 or TRBD2 (6 bases each). The CDR3 has 15 residues. Germline V CDR1 and CDR2: PRHDT, FYEKMQ (reference sequence). Trimming stripped 5 bases from V and 1 base from J, with 13 bases between. The CDR3 sequence: CASSHLRGGTDTQYF. CDR3 bases: TGTGCCAGCAGCCACCTAAGGGGGGGCACAGATACGCAGTATTTT. The whole variable domain, filled in from reference TRBV13 and TRBJ2-3, reads AAGVIQSPRHLIKEKRETATLKCYPIPRHDTVYWYQQGPGQDPQFLISFYEKMQSDKGSIPDRFSAQQFSDYHSELNMSSLELGDSALYFCASSHLRGGTDTQYFGPGTRLTVL.

The CDR3 region is CASSWGQGAGANVLTF. The CDR3, as DNA: TGTGCCAGCAGCTGGGGACAGGGGGCTGGGGCCAACGTCCTGACTTTC. This sequence joins TRBV11-2 and TRBJ2-6; 11 bases are shared with TRBD1. V lost 4 bases and J lost 2; bases outside the gene matches: 1. The CDR3 has 16 amino acids. CDR1 and CDR2 from the germline V gene are SGHAT and FQNNGV.

Remarks on this clonotype: This may stem from a read error, because a much larger clone lies one nucleotide away. This chain links TRBV4-1 with TRBJ2-1; TRBD1 aligns across 7 bases. Trimming at V came to 1 base and at J to 13 bases, leaving 13 bases not matched to a gene. CDR1 and CDR2 from the germline V gene are MGHRA and YSYEKL. This CDR3 region has 15 residues. Here the CDR3 reads CASSQGGTVQETQFF. Written as DNA, the CDR3 is TGCGCCAGCAGCCAAGGGGGGACAGTCCAAGAGACCCAGTTCTTC.

At least ten counts were recorded for this clonotype. This sequence joins TRBV4-1 and TRBJ2-2, with D maybe TRBD2 (6 bases). Germline CDR1 is MGHRA and CDR2 is YSYEKL. Trimming pared 3 bases from V and 4 bases from J, leaving 6 bases between. The CDR3 sequence is 13 residues long. CDR3 nucleotide sequence: TGCGCCAGCAGCCACGGGAGCACCGGGGAGCTGTTTTTT. The encoded protein is CASSHGSTGELFF.

This clonotype was seen a handful of times. J is TRBJ1-1 and V is TRBV7-8; D perhaps matches TRBD1 (5 bases). The ends were cut back, 2 bases at V and 3 bases at J, with 10 bases in the middle. The germline gives CDR1 SGHVS, CDR2 FQNEAQ. The CDR3 has 14 residues. Written as DNA, the CDR3 is TGTGCCAGCAGCTTACAGGGCTCCGACACTGAAGCTTTCTTT. Translation gives CASSLQGSDTEAFF.

This clonotype was seen at least ten times. This sequence joins TRBV6-1 and TRBJ1-1; D possibly corresponds to TRBD1 (5 bases). Germline V gives CDR1 MNHNS, CDR2 SASEGT. The germline V and J ends were trimmed by 5 bases and 4 bases, with 14 bases remaining between them. The CDR3 runs 14 residues. The CDR3: CASSNGGDGTEAFF. DNA of the CDR3: TGTGCCAGCAGTAATGGGGGTGACGGCACTGAAGCTTTCTTT.

This clonotype was counted ten times or more. The chain employs TRBV6-1 and TRBJ1-4, with a tentative D call TRBD1 (5 bases). This CDR3 region has 14 residues. Per germline, CDR1 MNHNS and CDR2 SASEGT. Trimming shortened V by 6 bases and J by 8 bases, and 16 bases separated the two germline ends. CDR3 residues: CASRIRPGNEKLFF. As DNA, the CDR3 is TGTGCCAGCAGAATTAGACCAGGGAACGAAAAACTGTTTTTT.

This chain links TRBV29-1 with TRBJ1-2, with 7 positions matching TRBD1. The junction had 5 bases not matched to a gene; V was cut back by 7 bases and J by 3 bases. Germline CDR1 is SQVTM and CDR2 is ANQGSEA. CDR3 length: 12 amino acids. The CDR3 bases are TGCAGCGCCCAGGGGGGGGACTATGGCTACACCTTC. Its protein product is CSAQGGDYGYTF.

The sample holds many counts of this clonotype. The CDR3 is CASSLVGVIYEQYF. CDR3 bases: TGTGCCAGCAGCTTAGTCGGGGTAATCTACGAGCAGTACTTC. V and J are TRBV7-2 and TRBJ2-7; possible D gene TRBD2, 5 bases. Germline CDR1 and CDR2: SGHTA and FQGNSA. Trimming pared 1 base from V and 3 bases from J, leaving 10 bases between. This CDR3 has 14 residues.

This clonotype was counted ten times or more. J is TRBJ1-5 and V is TRBV6-2 or TRBV6-3, with 9 nucleotides matching TRBD1. J was trimmed by 4 bases and V by 2 bases; bases with no gene match: 9. The germline CDR1 and CDR2 sequences are MNHEY and SVGEGT. The CDR3 has 17 amino acids. DNA for the CDR3: TGTGCCAGCAGTTACCTCCCGACAGGGGGGGATAATCAGCCCCAGCATTTT. Encoded protein: CASSYLPTGGDNQPQHF.

This clonotype was seen a handful of times. The chain is built from TRBV19 and TRBJ1-3, with D unclear. This CDR3 has 13 residues. Germline loops: CDR1 LNHDA, CDR2 SQIVND (reference sequence). V lost 5 bases, J lost 9 bases, and 14 bases lay in between. In DNA, the CDR3 is TGTGCCAGTAGTCCACGGCAGCGAACCACCATATATTTT. This codes for CASSPRQRTTIYF.

This clonotype was counted ten times or more. The chain carries TRBV27 and TRBJ1-2; 9 nucleotides match TRBD1. Germline loops: CDR1 MNHEY, CDR2 SMNVEV (reference sequence). The CDR3 spans 16 residues. V trimming: 4 bases; J trimming: 1 base; junction bases outside the gene matches: 7. The CDR3 region is CASSSYTGGFNYGYTF. DNA of the CDR3: TGTGCCAGCAGTTCATACACAGGGGGCTTTAACTATGGCTACACCTTC.

This clonotype appeared many times. V is TRBV12-3 or TRBV12-4 and J is TRBJ2-1; D is unresolved. The CDR3 is 15 residues long. Trimming left V 2 bases short and J 4 bases short, with 12 bases between. The CDR3, as DNA: TGTGCCAGCAGTTTAAGTAACAGCCCATACAATGAGCAGTTCTTC. Its protein is CASSLSNSPYNEQFF.

This clonotype was found many times. The rearrangement joins TRBV7-8 to TRBJ1-1, with TRBD1 matching over 9 bases. The germline CDR1 and CDR2 sequences are SGHVS and FQNEAQ. The CDR3 has 15 amino acids. Trimming at V came to 5 bases and at J to 2 bases, leaving 6 bases not matched to a gene. CDR3 in amino acids: CASSGETGGNTEAFF. CDR3 DNA: TGTGCCAGCAGCGGCGAGACAGGGGGAAACACTGAAGCTTTCTTT.

The chain is built from TRBV18 and TRBJ1-1, with D possibly being TRBD1 (5 bases). The CDR3 length is 12 residues. V lost 2 bases to trimming and J lost 7 bases, with 8 bases between them. CDR1 is KGHSH, CDR2 LQKENI, per germline. The chain's CDR3 is CASSPGDGEAFF. In DNA form, the CDR3 reads TGTGCCAGCTCACCAGGGGACGGTGAAGCTTTCTTT.

This clonotype has at least ten counts. The rearrangement uses TRBV5-1 and TRBJ1-4; 8 bases align to TRBD1. Trimming removed 1 base from V and 12 bases from J; junction bases left unmatched: 2. The CDR3 covers 12 residues. CDR1 is SGHRS and CDR2 is YFSETQ in the germline V gene. The chain's CDR3 is CASSLTGGELFF. The CDR3 DNA reads as TGCGCCAGCAGCTTGACAGGGGGTGAACTGTTTTTT.

This clonotype was seen a handful of times. This rearrangement joins TRBV2 to TRBJ2-5; perhaps TRBD1 as D (6 bases). The CDR3 is made up of 12 amino acids. Germline V gene lookup returns CDR1 SNHLY and CDR2 FYNNEI. V was shortened by 8 bases and J by 4 bases, with 11 bases between the two germline ends. DNA for the CDR3: TGTGCCAGCGCAGGGGAGACAGAGACCCAGTACTTC. Protein product: CASAGETETQYF.

V usage is TRBV6-2 or TRBV6-3 and J usage is TRBJ2-7; perhaps TRBD1 as D (6 bases). Germline CDR1 reads MNHEY; CDR2 reads SVGEGT. V was trimmed by 6 bases and J by 3 bases, leaving 12 bases between them. The CDR3 runs 13 residues. In nucleotides, the CDR3 is TGTGCCAGCAGGGGTACAGGGTTCTACGAGCAGTACTTC. Translated: CASRGTGFYEQYF.

The sample holds many counts of this clonotype. The chain carries TRBV24-1 and TRBJ2-1; D might be TRBD2 (5 bases). V was pared by 0 bases and J by 4 bases, with 12 bases between. The germline V gene has CDR1 KGHDR and CDR2 SFDVKD. CDR3 size: 16 residues. CDR3 coding DNA: TGTGCCACCAGTGATTTGAAGGGAGTAAGATACAATGAGCAGTTCTTC. Translating gives CATSDLKGVRYNEQFF.

This clonotype was seen a handful of times. This CDR3 is CATSRLVQGEETQYF. The CDR3 DNA is TGTGCCACCAGCAGATTAGTACAGGGTGAAGAGACCCAGTACTTC. J is TRBJ2-5 and V is TRBV15, with D maybe TRBD1 (6 bases). The CDR3 contains 15 residues. In germline, CDR1 is LNHNV, CDR2 YYDKDF (reference sequence). V dropped 2 bases and J dropped 3 bases, with 13 bases sitting between them.

This clonotype was seen only a few times. The chain uses TRBV19 and TRBJ1-1; perhaps TRBD1 as D (6 bases). Between the trimmed V and J ends, which lost 1 base and 7 bases, there was a span of 22 bases. The CDR3 totals 17 residues. Germline-derived CDR1 and CDR2 are LNHDA and SQIVND (reference sequence). CDR3 in amino acids: CASSIALNREKEGEAFF. CDR3 coding DNA: TGTGCCAGTAGTATAGCCCTCAACAGGGAAAAGGAAGGTGAAGCTTTCTTT.

J is TRBJ1-5 and V is TRBV29-1; D might be TRBD1 (6 bases). This CDR3 spans 14 amino acids. The germline gives CDR1 SQVTM, CDR2 ANQGSEA. V gave up 3 bases and J gave up 3 bases, with 12 bases separating them. CDR3 sequence (DNA): TGCAGCGTTGACAAACAGGGAAACAATCAGCCCCAGCATTTT. Encoded protein: CSVDKQGNNQPQHF.

At least ten counts were recorded for this clonotype. This chain connects TRBV10-3 to TRBJ2-1; D is unclear. The V end lost 6 bases, the J end lost 0 bases, and 9 bases lay between the germline ends. This CDR3 region has 14 residues. The germline gives CDR1 ENHRY, CDR2 SYGVKD. CDR3 sequence (DNA): TGTGCCATCAGAGCCGGGTCCTCCTACAATGAGCAGTTCTTC. Residues: CAIRAGSSYNEQFF.

Comments on this clonotype: Being one base from a much bigger clone, this may be a read error. The rearrangement joins TRBV2 to TRBJ2-4; TRBD2 might be the D (8 bases). The length of the CDR3 is 15 residues. Germline V gene lookup returns CDR1 SNHLY and CDR2 FYNNEI. The CDR3 DNA reads as TGTGTCTCAGAGGGGGCGGGAGGAGGTAAAAACATTCAGTACTTC. Encoded protein: CVSEGAGGGKNIQYF.

This clonotype was picked up many times. This rearrangement joins TRBV4-3 to TRBJ2-3; D gene uncertain. This CDR3 has 13 amino acids. Trimming removed 0 bases from V and 4 bases from J, with 5 bases in between. CDR1 is LGHNA and CDR2 is YSLEER in the germline V gene. The CDR3 reads CASSQDLADTQYF. As DNA, the CDR3 is TGCGCCAGCAGCCAAGATTTGGCAGATACGCAGTATTTT.